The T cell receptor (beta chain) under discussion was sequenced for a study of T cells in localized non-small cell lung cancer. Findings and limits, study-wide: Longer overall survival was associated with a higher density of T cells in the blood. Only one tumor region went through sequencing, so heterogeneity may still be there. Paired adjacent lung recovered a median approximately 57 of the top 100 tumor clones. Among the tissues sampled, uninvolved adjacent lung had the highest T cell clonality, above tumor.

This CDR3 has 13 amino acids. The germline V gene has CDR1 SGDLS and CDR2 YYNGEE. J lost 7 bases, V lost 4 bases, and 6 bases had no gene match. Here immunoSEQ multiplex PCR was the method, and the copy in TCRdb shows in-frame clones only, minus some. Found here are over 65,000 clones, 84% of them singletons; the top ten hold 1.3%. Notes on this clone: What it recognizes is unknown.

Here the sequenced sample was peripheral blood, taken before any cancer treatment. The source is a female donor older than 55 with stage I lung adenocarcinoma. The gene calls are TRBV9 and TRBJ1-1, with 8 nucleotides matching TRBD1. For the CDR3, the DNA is TGTGCCAGCAGCCAGGACAGGGAAAATGAAGCTTTCTTT. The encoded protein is CASSQDRENEAFF.